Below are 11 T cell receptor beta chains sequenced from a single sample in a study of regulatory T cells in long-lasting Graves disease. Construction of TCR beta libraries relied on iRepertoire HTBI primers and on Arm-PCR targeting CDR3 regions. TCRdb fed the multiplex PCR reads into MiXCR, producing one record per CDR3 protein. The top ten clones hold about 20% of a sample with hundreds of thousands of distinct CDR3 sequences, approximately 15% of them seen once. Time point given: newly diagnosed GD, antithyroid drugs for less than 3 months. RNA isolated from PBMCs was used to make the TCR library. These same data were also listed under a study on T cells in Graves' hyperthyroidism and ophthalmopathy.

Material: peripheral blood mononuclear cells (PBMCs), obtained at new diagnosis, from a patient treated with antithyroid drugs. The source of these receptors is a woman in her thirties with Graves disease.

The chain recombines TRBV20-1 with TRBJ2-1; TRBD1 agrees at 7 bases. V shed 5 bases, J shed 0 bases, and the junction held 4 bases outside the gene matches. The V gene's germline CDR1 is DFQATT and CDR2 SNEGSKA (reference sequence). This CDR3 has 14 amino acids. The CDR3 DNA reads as TGCAGTGCTCCCGGACAGGCCTCCTACAATGAGCAGTTCTTC. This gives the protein CSAPGQASYNEQFF.

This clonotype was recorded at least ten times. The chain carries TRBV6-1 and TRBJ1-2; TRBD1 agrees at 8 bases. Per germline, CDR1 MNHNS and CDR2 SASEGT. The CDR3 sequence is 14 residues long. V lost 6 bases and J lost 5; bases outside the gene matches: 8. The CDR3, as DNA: TGTGCCAGCAGAGAGGGACAGGCGACTTATGGCTACACCTTC. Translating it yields CASREGQATYGYTF.

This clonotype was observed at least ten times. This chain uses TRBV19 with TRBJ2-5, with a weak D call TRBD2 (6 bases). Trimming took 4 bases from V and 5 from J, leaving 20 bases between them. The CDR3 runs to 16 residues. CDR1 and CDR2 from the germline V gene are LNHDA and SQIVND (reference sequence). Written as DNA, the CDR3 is TGTGCCAGTAGTACTTCATCTAGCGCCGGGATGGAGACCCAGTACTTC. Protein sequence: CASSTSSSAGMETQYF.

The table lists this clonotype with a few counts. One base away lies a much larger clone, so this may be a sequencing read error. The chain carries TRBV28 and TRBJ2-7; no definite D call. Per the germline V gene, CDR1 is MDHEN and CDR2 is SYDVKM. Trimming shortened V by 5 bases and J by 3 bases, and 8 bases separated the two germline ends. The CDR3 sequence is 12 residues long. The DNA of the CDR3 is TGTGCCAGCAGTGTCCAGGTCTACGAGCAGTACTTC. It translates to CASSVQVYEQYF. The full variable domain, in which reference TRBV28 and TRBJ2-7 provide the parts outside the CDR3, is DVKVTQSSRYLVKRTGEKVFLECVQDMDHENMFWYRQDPGLGLRLIYFSYDVKMKEKGDIPEGYSVSREKKERFSLILESASTNQTSMYLCASSVQVYEQYFGPGTRLTVT.

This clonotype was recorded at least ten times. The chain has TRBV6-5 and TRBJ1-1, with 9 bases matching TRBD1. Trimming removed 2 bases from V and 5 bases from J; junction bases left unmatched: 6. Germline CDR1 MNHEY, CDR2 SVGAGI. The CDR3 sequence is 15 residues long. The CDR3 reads CASSYPDRGRTEAFF. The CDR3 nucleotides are TGTGCCAGCAGTTACCCCGACAGGGGGAGGACTGAAGCTTTCTTT.

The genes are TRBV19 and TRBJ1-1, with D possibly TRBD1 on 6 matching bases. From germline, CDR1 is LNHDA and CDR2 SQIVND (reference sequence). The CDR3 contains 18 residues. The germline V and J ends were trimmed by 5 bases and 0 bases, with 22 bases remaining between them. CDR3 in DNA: TGTGCCAGTAGTCGATTCCGTCCGGGAGGGGGGATGAACACTGAAGCTTTCTTT. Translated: CASSRFRPGGGMNTEAFF.

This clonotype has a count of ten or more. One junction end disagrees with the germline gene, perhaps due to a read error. In nucleotides, the CDR3 is TGCGCCAGCAGCTATGGGACAGGGAGCTCCTACGAGCAGTACTTC. It translates to CASSYGTGSSYEQYF. The chain uses TRBV28 and TRBJ2-7, with 9 bases identical to TRBD1. In germline, CDR1 is MDHEN, CDR2 SYDVKM. The CDR3 contains 15 residues.

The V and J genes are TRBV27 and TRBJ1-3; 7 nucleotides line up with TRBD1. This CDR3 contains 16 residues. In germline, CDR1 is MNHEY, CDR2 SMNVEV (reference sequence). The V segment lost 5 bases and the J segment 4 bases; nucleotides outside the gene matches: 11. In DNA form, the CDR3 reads TGTGCCAGCAGTCGCCTATCAGGGGGGGACGGAAACACCATATATTTT. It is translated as CASSRLSGGDGNTIYF.

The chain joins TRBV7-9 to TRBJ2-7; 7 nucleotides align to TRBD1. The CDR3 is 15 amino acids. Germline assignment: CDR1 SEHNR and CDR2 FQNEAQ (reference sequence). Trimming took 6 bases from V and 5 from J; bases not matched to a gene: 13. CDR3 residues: CASRQMTGSVNEQYF. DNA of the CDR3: TGTGCCAGCAGACAAATGACAGGGAGTGTCAACGAGCAGTACTTC.

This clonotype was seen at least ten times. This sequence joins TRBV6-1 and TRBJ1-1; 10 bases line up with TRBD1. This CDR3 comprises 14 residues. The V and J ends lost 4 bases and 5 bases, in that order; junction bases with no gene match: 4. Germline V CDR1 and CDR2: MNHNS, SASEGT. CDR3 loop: CASSGGTGDTEAFF. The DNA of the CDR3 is TGTGCCAGCAGTGGCGGGACAGGGGATACTGAAGCTTTCTTT.

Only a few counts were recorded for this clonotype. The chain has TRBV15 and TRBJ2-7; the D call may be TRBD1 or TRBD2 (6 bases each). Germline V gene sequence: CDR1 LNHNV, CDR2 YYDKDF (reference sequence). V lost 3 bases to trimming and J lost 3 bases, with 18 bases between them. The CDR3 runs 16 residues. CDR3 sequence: CATSRNIQGGLYEQYF. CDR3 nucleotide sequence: TGTGCCACCAGCAGGAATATACAGGGAGGTCTCTACGAGCAGTACTTC.